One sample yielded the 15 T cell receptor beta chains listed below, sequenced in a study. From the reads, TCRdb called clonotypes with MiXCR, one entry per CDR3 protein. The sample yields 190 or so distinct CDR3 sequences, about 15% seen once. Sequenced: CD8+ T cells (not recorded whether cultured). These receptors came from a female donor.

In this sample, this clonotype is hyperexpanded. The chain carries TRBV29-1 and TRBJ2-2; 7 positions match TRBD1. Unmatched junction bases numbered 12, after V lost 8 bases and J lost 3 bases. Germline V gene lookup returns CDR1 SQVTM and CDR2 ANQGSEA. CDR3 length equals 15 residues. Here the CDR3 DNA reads TGCAGCAGCACCGGGACAGAGGGGTACACCGGGGAGCTGTTTTTT. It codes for CSSTGTEGYTGELFF.

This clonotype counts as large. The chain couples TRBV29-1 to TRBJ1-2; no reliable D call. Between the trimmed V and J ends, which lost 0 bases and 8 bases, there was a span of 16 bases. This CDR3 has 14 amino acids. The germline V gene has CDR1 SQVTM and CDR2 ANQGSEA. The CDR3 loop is CSVEDRSYFAGYTF. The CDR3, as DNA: TGCAGCGTTGAAGACCGCTCCTACTTTGCGGGCTACACCTTC.

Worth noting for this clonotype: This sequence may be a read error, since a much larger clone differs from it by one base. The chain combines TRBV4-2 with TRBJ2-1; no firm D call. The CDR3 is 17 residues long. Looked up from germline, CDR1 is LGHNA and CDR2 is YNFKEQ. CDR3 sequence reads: CASSQEDAAYGVNGQFF. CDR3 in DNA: TGTGCCAGCAGCCAAGAGGATGCGGCTTATGGGGTAAATGGGCAGTTCTTC.

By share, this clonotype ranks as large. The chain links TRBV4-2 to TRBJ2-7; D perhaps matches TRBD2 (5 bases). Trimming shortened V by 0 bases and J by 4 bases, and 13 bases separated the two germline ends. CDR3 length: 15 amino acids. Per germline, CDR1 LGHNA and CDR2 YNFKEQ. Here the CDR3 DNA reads TGTGCCAGCAGCCAAGAATACCTAGCCGCGTACGAGCAGTACTTC. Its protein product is CASSQEYLAAYEQYF.

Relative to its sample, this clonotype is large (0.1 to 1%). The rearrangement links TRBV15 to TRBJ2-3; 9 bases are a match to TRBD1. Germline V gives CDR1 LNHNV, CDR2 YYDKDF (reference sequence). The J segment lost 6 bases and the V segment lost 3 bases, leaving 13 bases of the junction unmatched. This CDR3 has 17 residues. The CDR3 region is CATSSDHRDRELDTQYF. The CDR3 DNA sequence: TGTGCCACCAGCAGTGATCACCGGGACAGGGAACTTGATACGCAGTATTTT.

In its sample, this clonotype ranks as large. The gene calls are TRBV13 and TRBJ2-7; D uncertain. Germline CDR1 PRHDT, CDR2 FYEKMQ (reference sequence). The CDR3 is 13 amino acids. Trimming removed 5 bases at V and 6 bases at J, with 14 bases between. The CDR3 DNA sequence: TGTGCCAGCAGCCCCGGTGGATCCCCCGAGCAGTACTTC. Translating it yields CASSPGGSPEQYF.

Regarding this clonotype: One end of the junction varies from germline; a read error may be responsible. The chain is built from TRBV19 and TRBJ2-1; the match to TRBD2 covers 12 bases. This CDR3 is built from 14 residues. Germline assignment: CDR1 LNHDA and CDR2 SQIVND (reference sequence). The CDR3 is CASTLAGGLPEQSF. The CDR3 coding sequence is TGTGCCAGCACACTAGCGGGAGGTCTGCCTGAGCAGTCCTTC. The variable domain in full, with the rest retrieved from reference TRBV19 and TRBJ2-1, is DGGITQSPKYLFRKEGQNVTLSCEQNLNHDAMYWYRQDPGQGLRLIYYSQIVNDFQKGDIAEGYSVSREKKESFPLTVTSAQKNPTAFYLCASTLAGGLPEQSFGPGTRLTVL.

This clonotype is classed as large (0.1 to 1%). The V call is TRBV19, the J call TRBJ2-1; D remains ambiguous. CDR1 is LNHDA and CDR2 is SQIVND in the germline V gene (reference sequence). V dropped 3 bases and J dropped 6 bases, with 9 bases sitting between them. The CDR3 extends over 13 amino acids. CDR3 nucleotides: TGTGCCAGTAGTATTTTTGTGGGCAATGAGCAGTTCTTC. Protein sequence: CASSIFVGNEQFF.

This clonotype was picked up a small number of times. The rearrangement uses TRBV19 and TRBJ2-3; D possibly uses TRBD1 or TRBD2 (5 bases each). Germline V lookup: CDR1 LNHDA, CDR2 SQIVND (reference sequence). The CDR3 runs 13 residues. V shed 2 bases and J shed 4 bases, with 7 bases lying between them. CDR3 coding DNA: TGTGCCAGTAGTATAACGGGGCCAGATACGCAGTATTTT. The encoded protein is CASSITGPDTQYF.

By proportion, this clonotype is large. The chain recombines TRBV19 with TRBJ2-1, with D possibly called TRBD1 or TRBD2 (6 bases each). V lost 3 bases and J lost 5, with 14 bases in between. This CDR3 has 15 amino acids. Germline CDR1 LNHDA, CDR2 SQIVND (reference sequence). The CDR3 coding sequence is TGTGCCAGTAGTATCTTCGGGGGCTTCCACAATGAGCAGTTCTTC. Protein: CASSIFGGFHNEQFF.

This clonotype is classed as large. CDR3 protein: CASSWGWGGEEQYF. DNA of the CDR3: TGTGCCAGCAGTTGGGGTTGGGGGGGAGAAGAGCAGTACTTC. The chain links TRBV27 to TRBJ2-7; 7 bases line up with TRBD2. The CDR3 has 14 residues. Germline V gives CDR1 MNHEY, CDR2 SMNVEV (reference sequence). Trimming removed 4 bases from V and 7 bases from J; junction bases left unmatched: 10.

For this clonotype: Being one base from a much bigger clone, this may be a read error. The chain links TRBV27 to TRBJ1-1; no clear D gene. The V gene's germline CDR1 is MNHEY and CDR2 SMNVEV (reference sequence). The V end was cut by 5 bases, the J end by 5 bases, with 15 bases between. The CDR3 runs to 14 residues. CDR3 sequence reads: CASSLLSPLTEAFF. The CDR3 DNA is TGTGCCAGCAGTCTATTGAGCCCCTTAACTGAAGCTTTCTTT.

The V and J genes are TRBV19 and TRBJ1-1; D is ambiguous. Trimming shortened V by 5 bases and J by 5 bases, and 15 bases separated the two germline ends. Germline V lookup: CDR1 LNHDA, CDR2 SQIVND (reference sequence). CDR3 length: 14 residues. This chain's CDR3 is CASSPPAAGTEAFF. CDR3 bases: TGTGCCAGTAGTCCCCCGGCAGCGGGGACTGAAGCTTTCTTT.

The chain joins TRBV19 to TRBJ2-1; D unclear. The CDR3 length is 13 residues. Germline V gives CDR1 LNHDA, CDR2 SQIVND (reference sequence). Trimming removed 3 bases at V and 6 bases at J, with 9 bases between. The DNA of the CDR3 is TGTGCCAGTAGTATTTTTAGCATCAATGAGCAGTTCTTC. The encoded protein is CASSIFSINEQFF.

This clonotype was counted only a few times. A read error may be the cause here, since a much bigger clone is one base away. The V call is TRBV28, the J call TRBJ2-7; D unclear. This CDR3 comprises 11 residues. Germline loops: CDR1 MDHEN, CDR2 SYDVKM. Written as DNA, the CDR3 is TGTGCCGGCAGTTACATCCACGAGCAGTACTTC. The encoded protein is CAGSYIHEQYF.